Presented here are 18 T cell receptor beta chains from one specimen sequenced in a study of blood T cell repertoires in COVID-19 (TCRdb year 2020). The library came from the immunoSEQ multiplex PCR assay. TCRdb retrieved this table from immuneACCESS and kept in-frame rearrangements only. Not all clones are present; in checked studies, unresolved V genes account for under half, and no reason is known for the remainder. The sample table records approximately 34,000 clones; 65% to 85% of these occur just once. The ten largest clones represent just over 3% of the sample. Sequencing used peripheral blood. All receptors come from a man aged 65-85 years with COVID-19, enrolled during active disease.

This clone has just one count. Relative to the germline gene, one junction end is altered; a read error may explain this. The chain joins TRBV7-7 to TRBJ2-1; 7 positions agree with TRBD2. This CDR3 contains 15 residues. CDR1 is SSHAT and CDR2 is FNYEAQ in the germline V gene (reference sequence). The CDR3 DNA is TGTGCTAGCAGCTTAAGTAGCGGGCCTTACAATGAGCAGTTCTTC. This encodes CASSLSSGPYNEQFF.

The chain carries TRBV7-2 and TRBJ1-5; D gene uncertain. V was cut by 2 bases and J by 6 bases, with 11 bases left in between. This CDR3 region has 14 residues. Germline assignment: CDR1 SGHTA and CDR2 FQGNSA. The CDR3 bases are TGTGCCAGCAGCTTACTCGGCGCGGGTCAGCCCCAGCATTTT. It codes for CASSLLGAGQPQHF.

This chain uses TRBV7-9 with TRBJ2-1; D not resolved. The CDR3 extends over 13 amino acids. Trimming removed 5 bases from V and 5 bases from J, with 10 bases in between. Looked up from germline, CDR1 is SEHNR and CDR2 is FQNEAQ (reference sequence). The CDR3 region is CASSPPSDNEQFF. The CDR3 bases are TGTGCCAGCAGCCCCCCGTCTGACAATGAGCAGTTCTTC.

This clone appeared once. The chain carries TRBV5-4 and TRBJ1-1; D is possibly TRBD1 (5 bases). This CDR3 is 13 amino acids long. Per the germline V gene, CDR1 is SGHNT and CDR2 is YYREEE (reference sequence). V lost 4 bases, J lost 1 base, and 8 bases lay in between. CDR3 DNA sequence: TGTGCCAGCAGCCTTGACAGGAACACTGAAGCTTTCTTT. Amino acids: CASSLDRNTEAFF.

The V and J genes are TRBV2 and TRBJ1-4; D remains unclear. Between the trimmed V and J ends, which lost 6 bases and 6 bases, there was a span of 17 bases. Germline loops: CDR1 SNHLY, CDR2 FYNNEI. The CDR3 sequence is 15 residues long. CDR3 protein: CASRIIPGGYEKLFF. The CDR3 DNA reads as TGTGCCAGCAGGATCATCCCCGGAGGTTATGAAAAACTGTTTTTT. The full variable domain, with the rest looked up from reference TRBV2 and TRBJ1-4, is EPEVTQTPSHQVTQMGQEVILRCVPISNHLYFYWYRQILGQKVEFLVSFYNNEISEKSEIFDDQFSVERPDGSNFTLKIRSTKLEDSAMYFCASRIIPGGYEKLFFGSGTQLSVL.

The CDR3 is CASAGRGGEYTEAFF. DNA of the CDR3: TGCGCCAGCGCGGGTCGGGGTGGGGAGTACACTGAAGCTTTCTTT. The rearrangement links TRBV5-1 to TRBJ1-1; D gene ambiguous. Germline CDR1 and CDR2: SGHRS and YFSETQ. Trimming removed 7 bases at V and 3 bases at J, with 19 bases between. CDR3 size: 15 residues.

This clone was seen a handful of times. The chain joins TRBV11-2 to TRBJ1-2; 8 nucleotides align to TRBD1. There are 15 residues in the CDR3. Germline lookup yields CDR1 SGHAT and CDR2 FQNNGV. Trimming at V came to 5 bases and at J to 4 bases, leaving 9 bases not matched to a gene. CDR3 bases: TGTGCCAGCAGCAGGGAGGAGGGGACAGGCTATGGCTACACCTTC. It encodes CASSREEGTGYGYTF. The variable domain in full, with the rest retrieved from reference TRBV11-2 and TRBJ1-2, is EAGVAQSPRYKIIEKRQSVAFWCNPISGHATLYWYQQILGQGPKLLIQFQNNGVVDDSQLPKDRFSAERLKGVDSTLKIQPAKLEDSAVYLCASSREEGTGYGYTFGSGTRLTVV.

The DNA for the CDR3 is TGTGCCAGCAGCACACAGGGAATGACCGGGGAGCTGTTTTTT. Translating gives CASSTQGMTGELFF. The genes are TRBV5-5 and TRBJ2-2; D might be TRBD1 (6 bases). The CDR3 totals 14 residues. V was pared by 4 bases and J by 5 bases, with 12 bases between. Per germline, CDR1 SGHKS and CDR2 YYEKEE (reference sequence).

This rearrangement joins TRBV28 to TRBJ1-1, with TRBD1 as a possible D gene (6 bases). Germline V gives CDR1 MDHEN, CDR2 SYDVKM. The length of the CDR3 is 14 residues. The V end lost 3 bases, the J end lost 11 bases, and 19 bases lay between the germline ends. CDR3 nucleotides: TGTGCCAGCAGTTTGCCCGGGACATCTTTCCGGGCTTTCTTT. Translated: CASSLPGTSFRAFF.

The chain employs TRBV11-2 and TRBJ2-5; 12 bases line up with TRBD2. The CDR3 loop spans 16 amino acids. Germline V CDR1 and CDR2: SGHAT, FQNNGV. The J segment lost 5 bases and the V segment lost 4 bases, leaving 8 bases of the junction unmatched. The CDR3 DNA is TGTGCCAGCAGCTCCAAGACTAGCGGGAGATCTGAGACCCAGTACTTC. This sequence encodes CASSSKTSGRSETQYF.

The rearrangement uses TRBV20-1 and TRBJ1-1, with a possible D match to TRBD1 (5 bases). The ends were cut back, 4 bases at V and 5 bases at J, with 8 bases in the middle. The CDR3 spans 11 residues. Looked up from germline, CDR1 is DFQATT and CDR2 is SNEGSKA (reference sequence). CDR3 sequence (DNA): TGCAGTGCTAACGGGGGGACTGAAGCTTTCTTT. It encodes CSANGGTEAFF.

The chain employs TRBV19 and TRBJ1-2; 11 bases agree with TRBD1. The CDR3 has 14 residues. The junction had 5 bases not matched to a gene; V was cut back by 6 bases and J by 5 bases. CDR1 and CDR2 from the germline V gene are LNHDA and SQIVND (reference sequence). The DNA of the CDR3 is TGTGCCAGTAGAGAGGACAGGGGGCATTATGGCTACACCTTC. It codes for CASREDRGHYGYTF.

This rearrangement joins TRBV7-2 to TRBJ2-1; 7 positions match TRBD2. CDR1 and CDR2 from the germline V gene are SGHTA and FQGNSA. V lost 1 base to trimming and J lost 1 base; unmatched junction nucleotides: 1. The CDR3 extends over 15 amino acids. For the CDR3, the DNA is TGTGCCAGCAGCTTAGATAGCGGGTCCTACAATGAGCAGTTCTTC. Protein sequence: CASSLDSGSYNEQFF.

The chain carries TRBV5-5 and TRBJ1-2; D gene uncertain. CDR1 and CDR2 (germline): SGHKS, YYEKEE (reference sequence). V was trimmed by 4 bases and J by 4 bases, leaving 17 bases between them. The CDR3 sequence is 15 residues long. This CDR3 reads CASSRGRTKGYGYTF. The CDR3 DNA reads as TGTGCCAGCAGCCGAGGGAGGACCAAGGGCTATGGCTACACCTTC.

V usage is TRBV27 and J usage is TRBJ1-5, with D perhaps matching TRBD1 (5 bases). CDR1 is MNHEY, CDR2 SMNVEV, per germline (reference sequence). The CDR3 runs to 17 residues. V was shortened by 5 bases and J by 7 bases, with 24 bases between the two germline ends. The CDR3 region is CASSLNPFGGGGQPQHF. CDR3 coding DNA: TGTGCCAGCAGTCTAAACCCCTTTGGGGGAGGTGGGCAGCCCCAGCATTTT.

The chain is built from TRBV6-5 and TRBJ1-2, with 9 bases that match TRBD1. The CDR3 runs to 14 residues. V gave up 4 bases and J gave up 9 bases; unmatched junction bases: 9. CDR1 and CDR2 from the germline V gene are MNHEY and SVGAGI. CDR3 nucleotide sequence: TGTGCCAGCAGTTTCTCGGGACAGGGTGGTAGCTACACCTTC. Protein sequence: CASSFSGQGGSYTF.

The V gene is TRBV6-5, the J gene TRBJ2-7; 8 bases agree with TRBD1. Germline trimming cut 6 bases from V and 1 base from J; bases unmatched to any gene: 8. The CDR3 is 15 amino acids. From germline, CDR1 is MNHEY and CDR2 SVGAGI. The CDR3 is CASSPGGTGSYEQYF. CDR3 sequence (DNA): TGTGCCAGCAGCCCCGGAGGGACAGGATCCTACGAGCAGTACTTC.

The chain is built from TRBV6-5 and TRBJ2-1; D possibly corresponds to TRBD1 (5 bases). Per germline, CDR1 MNHEY and CDR2 SVGAGI. Trimming removed 5 bases at V and 7 bases at J, with 6 bases between. The CDR3 loop spans 11 amino acids. The CDR3, as DNA: TGTGCCAGCAGTCCAGGGAATGAGCAGTTCTTC. The encoded protein is CASSPGNEQFF.